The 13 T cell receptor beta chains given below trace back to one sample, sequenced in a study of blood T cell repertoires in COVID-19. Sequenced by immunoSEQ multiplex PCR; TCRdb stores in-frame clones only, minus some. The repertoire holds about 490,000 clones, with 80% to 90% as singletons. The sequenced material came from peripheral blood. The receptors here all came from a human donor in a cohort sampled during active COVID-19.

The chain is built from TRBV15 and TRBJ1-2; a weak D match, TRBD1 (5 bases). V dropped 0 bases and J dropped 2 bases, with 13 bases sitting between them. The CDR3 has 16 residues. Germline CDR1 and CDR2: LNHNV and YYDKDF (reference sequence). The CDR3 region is CATSRDLVGGNYGYTF. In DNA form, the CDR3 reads TGTGCCACCAGCAGAGATCTGGTGGGGGGGAACTATGGCTACACCTTC.

Here the CDR3 DNA reads TGTGCCAGTATGCTAGACAGAATGAACACTGAAGCTTTCTTT. This sequence encodes CASMLDRMNTEAFF. This chain links TRBV19 with TRBJ1-1, with a weak D call TRBD1 (5 bases). Trimming cost V 7 bases and J 0 bases, with 12 bases left between them. The CDR3 contains 14 residues. CDR1 is LNHDA and CDR2 is SQIVND in the germline V gene (reference sequence).

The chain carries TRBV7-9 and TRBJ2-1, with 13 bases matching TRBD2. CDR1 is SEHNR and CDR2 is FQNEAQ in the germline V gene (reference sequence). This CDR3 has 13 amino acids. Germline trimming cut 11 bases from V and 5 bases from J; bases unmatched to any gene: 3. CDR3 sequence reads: CADGTSGNNEQFF. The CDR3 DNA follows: TGTGCCGACGGGACTAGCGGGAACAATGAGCAGTTCTTC.

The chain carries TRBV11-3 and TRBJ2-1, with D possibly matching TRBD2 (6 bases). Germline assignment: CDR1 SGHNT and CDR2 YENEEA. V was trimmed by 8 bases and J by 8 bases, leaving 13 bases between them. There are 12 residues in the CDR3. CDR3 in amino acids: CASGGALDEQFF. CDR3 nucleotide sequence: TGTGCCAGCGGCGGGGCCCTAGATGAGCAGTTCTTC.

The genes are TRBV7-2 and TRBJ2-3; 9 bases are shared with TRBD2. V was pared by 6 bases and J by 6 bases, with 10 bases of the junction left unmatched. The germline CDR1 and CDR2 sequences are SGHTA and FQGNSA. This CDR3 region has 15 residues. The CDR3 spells CASRITSGSTDTQYF. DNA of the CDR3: TGTGCCAGCAGGATAACTAGCGGGTCTACGGATACGCAGTATTTT.

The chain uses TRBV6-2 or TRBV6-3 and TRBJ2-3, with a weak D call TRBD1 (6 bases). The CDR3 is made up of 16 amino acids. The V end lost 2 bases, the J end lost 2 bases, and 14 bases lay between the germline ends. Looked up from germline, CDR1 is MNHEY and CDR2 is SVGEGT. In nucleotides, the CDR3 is TGTGCCAGCAGTTACACAGGGTTTTCCCTCACAGATACGCAGTATTTT. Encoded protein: CASSYTGFSLTDTQYF.

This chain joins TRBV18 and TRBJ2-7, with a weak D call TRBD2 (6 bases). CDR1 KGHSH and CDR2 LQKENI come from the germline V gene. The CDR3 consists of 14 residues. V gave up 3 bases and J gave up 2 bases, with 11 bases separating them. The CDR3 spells CASSPRSGAYEQYF. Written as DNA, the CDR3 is TGTGCCAGCTCACCCCGCTCGGGGGCCTACGAGCAGTACTTC.

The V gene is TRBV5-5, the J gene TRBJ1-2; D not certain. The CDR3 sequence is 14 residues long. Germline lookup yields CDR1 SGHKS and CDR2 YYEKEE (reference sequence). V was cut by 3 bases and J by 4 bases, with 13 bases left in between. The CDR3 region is CASSSSGSSYGYTF. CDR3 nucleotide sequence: TGTGCCAGCAGCTCTTCCGGGTCTTCCTATGGCTACACCTTC.

CDR3 region: CASTRDSLGGELFF. CDR3 DNA: TGTGCCAGCACCCGGGATAGCTTGGGCGGGGAGCTGTTTTTT. The chain joins TRBV11-2 to TRBJ2-2, with D perhaps matching TRBD2 (5 bases). The CDR3 is 14 amino acids. Per germline, CDR1 SGHAT and CDR2 FQNNGV. With 7 bases removed from V and 7 bases from J, the gap between germline ends came to 16 bases.

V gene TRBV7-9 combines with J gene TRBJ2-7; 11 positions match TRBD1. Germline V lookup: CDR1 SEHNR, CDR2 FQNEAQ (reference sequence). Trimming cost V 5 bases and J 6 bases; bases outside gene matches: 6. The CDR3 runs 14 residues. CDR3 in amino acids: CASSPRGTGGEQYF. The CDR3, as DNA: TGTGCCAGCAGCCCCCGGGGGACAGGGGGCGAGCAGTACTTC.

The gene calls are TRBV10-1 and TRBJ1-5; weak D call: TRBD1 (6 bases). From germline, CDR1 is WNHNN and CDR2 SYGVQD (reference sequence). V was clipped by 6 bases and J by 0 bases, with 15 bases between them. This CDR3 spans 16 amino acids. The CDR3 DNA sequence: TGCGCCAGCAGCGGACAGCAGAGTTATAGCAATCAGCCCCAGCATTTT. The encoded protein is CASSGQQSYSNQPQHF.

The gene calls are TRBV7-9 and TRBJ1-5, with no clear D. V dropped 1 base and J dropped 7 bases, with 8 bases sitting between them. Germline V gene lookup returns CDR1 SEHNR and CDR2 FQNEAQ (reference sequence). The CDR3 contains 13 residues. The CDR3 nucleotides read TGTGCCAGCAGCTTAGGGGAGTTCCAGCCCCAGCATTTT. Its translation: CASSLGEFQPQHF. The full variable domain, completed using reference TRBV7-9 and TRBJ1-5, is DTGVSQNPRHKITKRGQNVTFRCDPISEHNRLYWYRQTLGQGPEFLTYFQNEAQLEKSRLLSDRFSAERPKGSFSTLEIQRTEQGDSAMYLCASSLGEFQPQHFGDGTRLSIL.

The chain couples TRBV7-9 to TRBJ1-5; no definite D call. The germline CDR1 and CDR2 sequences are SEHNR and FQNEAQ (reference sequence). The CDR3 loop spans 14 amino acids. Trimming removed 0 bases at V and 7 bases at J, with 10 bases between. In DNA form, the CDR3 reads TGTGCCAGCAGCTTAGCGCCTACTAACCAGCCCCAGCATTTT. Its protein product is CASSLAPTNQPQHF.